Shown below are 20 T cell receptor beta chains from a single sample sequenced in a study of T cells after yellow fever vaccination (dated by TCRdb to the late 2010s). The library was made by 5' RACE. Sequenced on an Illumina NovaSeq 6000. In-frame beta chains were kept once TCRdb had trimmed the public reads at Q25 with fastp and called clones with MiXCR. CDR3 protein sequences are deduplicated, and each keeps its most common genes and DNA. This sample is represented by some 290,000 distinct CDR3 sequences; about 10% of them were singletons. 3% to 3.5% of the sample lies in the top ten. What the treatment or condition label conveys for this sample: live attenuated yellow fever vaccine strain. The sample was CD4+ T cells sorted from PBMCs, taken 45 days after the yellow fever booster vaccination. These receptors originate from a man in his late teens or twenties who received the YFV17D yellow fever vaccine.

This clonotype came up a few times. This chain uses TRBV7-3 with TRBJ2-2, with 15 nucleotides matching TRBD2. The CDR3 extends over 18 amino acids. J gave up 2 bases and V 2 bases, and 3 bases lay outside the gene matches. The germline V gene has CDR1 SGHTA and CDR2 FQGTGA. The CDR3: CASSLPGLAGGNTGELFF. Here the CDR3 DNA reads TGTGCCAGCAGCTTACCGGGACTAGCGGGGGGCAACACCGGGGAGCTGTTTTTT.

This clonotype was counted only a few times. The CDR3 DNA follows: TGTGCCAGCAGCAGAGGACAGGGGGCGAACTATGGCTACACCTTC. Its protein product is CASSRGQGANYGYTF. This sequence joins TRBV11-2 and TRBJ1-2; the match to TRBD1 covers 11 bases. V trimming: 5 bases; J trimming: 2 bases; junction bases outside the gene matches: 4. Per the germline V gene, CDR1 is SGHAT and CDR2 is FQNNGV. There are 15 residues in the CDR3.

There are many counts of this clonotype. The J gene is TRBJ1-2, the V gene TRBV7-9; TRBD1 agrees at 9 bases. J was trimmed by 7 bases and V by 3 bases; bases with no gene match: 6. This CDR3 region has 14 residues. Germline values: CDR1 SEHNR, CDR2 FQNEAQ (reference sequence). Here the CDR3 DNA reads TGTGCCAGCAGCTTCGCGGACAGGGGCTCTGGCTACACCTTC. This encodes CASSFADRGSGYTF. Combining the CDR3 with reference TRBV7-9 and TRBJ1-2 gives the whole variable domain DTGVSQNPRHKITKRGQNVTFRCDPISEHNRLYWYRQTLGQGPEFLTYFQNEAQLEKSRLLSDRFSAERPKGSFSTLEIQRTEQGDSAMYLCASSFADRGSGYTFGSGTRLTVV.

This clonotype occurred many times. The genes are TRBV12-3 or TRBV12-4 and TRBJ2-3; 7 nucleotides line up with TRBD2. The CDR3 covers 14 residues. J lost 3 bases, V lost 2 bases, and 2 bases had no gene match. The CDR3 sequence: CASSLSGETDTQYF. CDR3 coding DNA: TGTGCCAGCAGTTTAAGCGGGGAGACAGATACGCAGTATTTT.

This clonotype has only a few counts. The chain combines TRBV7-3 with TRBJ2-7, with D perhaps TRBD2 (5 bases). The ends were cut back, 5 bases at V and 6 bases at J, with 11 bases in the middle. The CDR3 is 12 amino acids. CDR1 is SGHTA and CDR2 is FQGTGA in the germline V gene. As DNA, the CDR3 is TGTGCCAGCAGCCTTACAGAGGGCGAGCAGTACTTC. Translating it yields CASSLTEGEQYF.

In this sample, this clonotype turned up a few times. This rearrangement joins TRBV6-1 to TRBJ1-5, with 7 bases that match TRBD1. Per the germline V gene, CDR1 is MNHNS and CDR2 is SASEGT. Trimming took 4 bases from V and 6 from J; bases not matched to a gene: 0. The CDR3 covers 12 residues. The CDR3 DNA is TGTGCCAGCAGTGGACAGGGTCAGCCCCAGCATTTT. It yields the protein CASSGQGQPQHF.

V is TRBV4-2 and J is TRBJ2-2; TRBD2 agrees at 9 bases. The V gene's germline CDR1 is LGHNA and CDR2 YNFKEQ. The CDR3 is 16 residues long. V lost 3 bases, J lost 5 bases, and 7 bases stayed unmatched. The CDR3 coding sequence is TGTGCCAGCAGCCAGGTAGCGGGGGACGGGACCGGGGAGCTGTTTTTT. It yields the protein CASSQVAGDGTGELFF.

This clonotype appeared many times. The chain employs TRBV12-3 or TRBV12-4 and TRBJ2-3; D remains ambiguous. Between the trimmed V and J ends, which lost 7 bases and 1 base, there was a span of 9 bases. This CDR3 region has 13 residues. The CDR3 bases are TGTGCCAGCACCATGTCCGGCACAGATACGCAGTATTTT. This sequence encodes CASTMSGTDTQYF.

V is TRBV5-1 and J is TRBJ2-3; D is ambiguous. The germline V gene has CDR1 SGHRS and CDR2 YFSETQ. CDR3 length: 13 amino acids. V was pared by 7 bases and J by 3 bases, with 12 bases between. CDR3 in amino acids: CASGIFPTDTQYF. The CDR3 DNA reads TGCGCCAGCGGCATCTTCCCGACAGATACGCAGTATTTT.

The chain carries TRBV11-2 and TRBJ1-2, with D uncertain. This CDR3 is built from 15 residues. V dropped 5 bases and J dropped 5 bases, with 18 bases sitting between them. CDR1 is SGHAT and CDR2 is FQNNGV in the germline V gene. The DNA for the CDR3 is TGTGCCAGCAGCCCAATTCGGGGTGCGGGGTATGGCTACACCTTC. Protein product: CASSPIRGAGYGYTF.

CDR3 amino acids: CASRGVEGSYNEQFF. CDR3 nucleotide sequence: TGTGCCAGCAGGGGGGTGGAGGGCTCCTACAATGAGCAGTTCTTC. The chain employs TRBV12-3 or TRBV12-4 and TRBJ2-1, with a tentative D call TRBD2 (6 bases). The CDR3 consists of 15 residues. Trimming shortened V by 6 bases and J by 0 bases, and 12 bases separated the two germline ends.

The chain uses TRBV12-3 or TRBV12-4 and TRBJ1-5; D is unclear. V gave up 7 bases and J gave up 2 bases, with 12 bases separating them. The CDR3 is 14 amino acids. The CDR3 protein is CASTKGQRNQPQHF. The CDR3 DNA sequence: TGTGCCAGCACCAAAGGGCAGCGCAATCAGCCCCAGCATTTT.

The chain has TRBV5-1 and TRBJ1-4; no firm D call. The germline V gene encodes CDR1 SGHRS and CDR2 YFSETQ. The CDR3 contains 13 residues. V dropped 0 bases and J dropped 3 bases, with 3 bases sitting between them. The CDR3 is CASSLGANEKLFF. CDR3 sequence (DNA): TGCGCCAGCAGCTTGGGAGCTAATGAAAAACTGTTTTTT.

Only a few counts were recorded for this clonotype. The chain links TRBV4-3 to TRBJ2-3, with D uncertain. Between the trimmed V and J ends, which lost 3 bases and 2 bases, there was a span of 6 bases. Germline lookup yields CDR1 LGHNA and CDR2 YSLEER. This CDR3 is built from 13 residues. In nucleotides, the CDR3 is TGCGCCAGCAGCCAGATACTCACAGATACGCAGTATTTT. Its translation: CASSQILTDTQYF.

The chain has TRBV20-1 and TRBJ1-3; D gene ambiguous. The CDR3 loop spans 13 amino acids. V was pared by 3 bases and J by 0 bases, with 6 bases between. Germline CDR1 is DFQATT and CDR2 is SNEGSKA (reference sequence). The CDR3 here is CSARVLSGNTIYF. CDR3 nucleotides: TGCAGTGCTAGGGTACTCTCTGGAAACACCATATATTTT.

This clonotype occurred a few times. The chain combines TRBV4-3 with TRBJ2-2, with D possibly being TRBD2 (5 bases). Germline CDR1 is LGHNA and CDR2 is YSLEER. The CDR3 extends over 16 amino acids. V lost 0 bases and J 4 bases, leaving 12 bases between the germline ends. The chain's CDR3 is CASSQEARGRTGELFF. The CDR3 nucleotides are TGCGCCAGCAGCCAAGAGGCCCGGGGTCGCACCGGGGAGCTGTTTTTT.

The rearrangement joins TRBV7-2 to TRBJ1-6, with a tentative D call TRBD1 (6 bases). V was clipped by 1 base and J by 5 bases, with 9 bases between them. Germline V gene lookup returns CDR1 SGHTA and CDR2 FQGNSA. This CDR3 has 15 residues. The CDR3, as DNA: TGTGCCAGCAGCTTAGGGCAGGGGCATAATTCACCCCTCCACTTT. Encoded protein: CASSLGQGHNSPLHF.

This clonotype was recorded a few times. CDR3 DNA: TGCAGTGCTAGAAGGGGGACAGACGGCGACGAGCAGTACTTC. This codes for CSARRGTDGDEQYF. This sequence joins TRBV20-1 and TRBJ2-7, with 7 bases lining up with TRBD1. Germline trimming cut 2 bases from V and 5 bases from J; bases unmatched to any gene: 9. Germline assignment: CDR1 DFQATT and CDR2 SNEGSKA (reference sequence). The CDR3 covers 14 residues.

At least ten counts were recorded for this clonotype. V and J are TRBV5-4 and TRBJ1-1, with a tentative D call TRBD1 (5 bases). Per the germline V gene, CDR1 is SGHNT and CDR2 is YYREEE (reference sequence). V gave up 1 base and J gave up 3 bases, with 10 bases separating them. CDR3 size: 14 residues. The CDR3 nucleotides read TGTGCCAGCAGCTTGTATCAGGGCGACACTGAAGCTTTCTTT. Translated: CASSLYQGDTEAFF.

In its sample, this clonotype was seen a few times. The chain couples TRBV6-2 or TRBV6-3 to TRBJ2-1; TRBD1 matches 11 bases. The CDR3 runs 13 residues. V trimming: 10 bases; J trimming: 8 bases; junction bases outside the gene matches: 7. Germline V gene sequence: CDR1 MNHEY, CDR2 SVGEGT. The CDR3 protein is CATGQGAHHEQFF. The DNA of the CDR3 is TGTGCCACAGGACAGGGGGCGCACCATGAGCAGTTCTTC.